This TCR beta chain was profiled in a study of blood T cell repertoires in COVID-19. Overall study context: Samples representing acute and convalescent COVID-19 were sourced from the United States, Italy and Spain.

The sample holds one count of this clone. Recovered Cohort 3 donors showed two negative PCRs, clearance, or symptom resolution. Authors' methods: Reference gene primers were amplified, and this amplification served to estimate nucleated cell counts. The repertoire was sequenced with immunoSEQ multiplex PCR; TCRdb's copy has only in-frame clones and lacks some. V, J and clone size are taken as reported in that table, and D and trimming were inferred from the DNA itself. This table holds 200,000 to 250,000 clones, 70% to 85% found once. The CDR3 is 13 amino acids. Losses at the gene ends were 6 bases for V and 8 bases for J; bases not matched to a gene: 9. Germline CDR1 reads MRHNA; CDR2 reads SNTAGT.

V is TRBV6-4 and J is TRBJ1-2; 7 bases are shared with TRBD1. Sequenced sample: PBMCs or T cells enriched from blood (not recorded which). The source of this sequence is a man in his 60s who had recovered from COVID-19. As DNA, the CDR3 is TGTGCCAGCAGAACCGACAGGGAAGGCGGCTACACCTTC. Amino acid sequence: CASRTDREGGYTF.